This passage covers 24 T cell receptor beta chains from one sample sequenced in a study of Ad26.COV2.S vaccination and SARS-CoV-2 variants. The repertoire was sequenced with immunoSEQ multiplex PCR; TCRdb's copy has only in-frame clones and lacks some. This sample has more than 150,000 clones; roughly 87% occur once, and the top ten carry about 5.9%. This sample comprised peripheral blood, obtained after recovery from COVID-19. The receptors here all came from a human donor who had recovered from COVID-19.

The sample holds one count of this clone. The chain carries TRBV11-2 and TRBJ2-1; D unclear. Germline V gene sequence: CDR1 SGHAT, CDR2 FQNNGV. This CDR3 contains 11 residues. With 3 bases removed from V and 10 bases from J, the gap between germline ends came to 7 bases. DNA for the CDR3: TGTGCCAGCAGCTTGACCGTCGAGCAGTTCTTC. Protein product: CASSLTVEQFF.

This chain links TRBV19 with TRBJ2-1, with 8 bases lining up with TRBD1. This CDR3 is built from 16 residues. J lost 8 bases, V lost 3 bases, and 12 bases had no gene match. The V gene's germline CDR1 is LNHDA and CDR2 SQIVND (reference sequence). In DNA form, the CDR3 reads TGTGCCAGTAGTATTGACAGGGGATCTCTTAGCGATGAGCAGTTCTTC. This translates into CASSIDRGSLSDEQFF.

J is TRBJ2-3 and V is TRBV9, with D possibly TRBD2 on 6 matching bases. Trimming removed 4 bases from V and 1 base from J, with 16 bases in between. CDR3 length equals 16 residues. CDR1 and CDR2 (germline): SGDLS, YYNGEE. CDR3 protein: CASSPRLSGGTDTQYF. CDR3 in DNA: TGTGCCAGCAGCCCCCGACTTTCGGGGGGCACAGATACGCAGTATTTT.

The sample holds a few counts of this clone. The chain uses TRBV3-1 (or the pseudogene TRBV3-2) and TRBJ2-6; D uncertain. The CDR3 totals 16 residues. CDR1 and CDR2 (germline): LGHDT, YNNKEL (reference sequence). V was pared by 3 bases and J by 0 bases, with 9 bases between. DNA of the CDR3: TGTGCCAGCAGCCATACGGGCTTCTCTGGGGCCAACGTCCTGACTTTC. Amino acid sequence: CASSHTGFSGANVLTF.

This rearrangement joins TRBV2 to TRBJ1-2; 7 bases line up with TRBD1. CDR3 length: 14 residues. V shed 6 bases and J 0 bases; nucleotides not matched to a gene: 4. CDR1 and CDR2 (germline): SNHLY, FYNNEI. CDR3 residues: CASRRDRTNYGYTF. The DNA of the CDR3 is TGTGCCAGCAGAAGGGACAGAACTAACTATGGCTACACCTTC.

The rearrangement joins TRBV5-1 to TRBJ2-2; the match to TRBD1 covers 7 bases. Germline CDR1 reads SGHRS; CDR2 reads YFSETQ. V lost 4 bases, J lost 5 bases, and 14 bases stayed unmatched. The CDR3 contains 17 residues. The CDR3 sequence: CASSPRGQRLTTGELFF. DNA of the CDR3: TGCGCCAGCAGCCCCCGGGGACAGAGATTAACTACCGGGGAGCTGTTTTTT.

V usage is TRBV2 and J usage is TRBJ2-7; 8 nucleotides match TRBD2. The CDR3 covers 14 residues. V dropped 4 bases and J dropped 6; count of bases not matched to a gene: 8. From germline, CDR1 is SNHLY and CDR2 FYNNEI. CDR3 nucleotide sequence: TGTGCCAGCAGTGCCCAGCGGGAGCAGCGCGAGCAGTACTTC. Its protein is CASSAQREQREQYF.

V gene TRBV7-6 combines with J gene TRBJ2-3; D may be TRBD1 or TRBD2 (5 bases each). V lost 2 bases and J 2 bases, leaving 8 bases between the germline ends. Germline CDR1 reads SGHVS; CDR2 reads FNYEAQ. CDR3 length: 14 residues. CDR3 sequence reads: CASSLLGVTDTQYF. As DNA, the CDR3 is TGTGCCAGCAGCTTATTGGGGGTCACAGATACGCAGTATTTT. Full variable domain (remainder filled in from reference TRBV7-6 and TRBJ2-3): GAGVSQSPRYKVTKRGQDVALRCDPISGHVSLYWYRQALGQGPEFLTYFNYEAQQDKSGLPNDRFSAERPEGSISTLTIQRTEQRDSAMYRCASSLLGVTDTQYFGPGTRLTVL.

This chain links TRBV7-7 with TRBJ2-5; D ambiguous. This CDR3 region has 11 residues. V was shortened by 11 bases and J by 10 bases, with 17 bases between the two germline ends. Germline V gene data show CDR1 as SSHAT and CDR2 as FNYEAQ (reference sequence). The chain's CDR3 is CALLFEEGQYF. CDR3 nucleotide sequence: TGTGCCCTACTATTCGAAGAAGGCCAGTACTTC.

The chain combines TRBV10-3 with TRBJ2-7, with 9 bases matching TRBD1. CDR1 is ENHRY and CDR2 is SYGVKD in the germline V gene. CDR3 length: 15 amino acids. The V segment lost 4 bases and the J segment 6 bases; nucleotides outside the gene matches: 10. The CDR3 loop reads CAISGLGQGIGEQYF. The CDR3 DNA is TGTGCCATCAGTGGGCTAGGACAGGGGATCGGCGAGCAGTACTTC.

CDR3 region: CASSLTGEETQYF. In DNA form, the CDR3 reads TGTGCCAGCAGTTTGACAGGGGAAGAGACCCAGTACTTC. This sequence joins TRBV6-2 or TRBV6-3 and TRBJ2-5; 8 bases map to TRBD1. V shed 4 bases, J shed 3 bases, and the junction held 1 base outside the gene matches. This CDR3 spans 13 amino acids. Germline V gene data show CDR1 as MNHEY and CDR2 as SVGEGT.

The V and J genes are TRBV27 and TRBJ2-1; D is possibly TRBD2 (5 bases). This CDR3 region has 14 residues. Looked up from germline, CDR1 is MNHEY and CDR2 is SMNVEV (reference sequence). The V end was cut by 5 bases, the J end by 8 bases, with 16 bases between. The CDR3 sequence is CASSPLSRVDEQFF. The CDR3 DNA sequence: TGTGCCAGCAGTCCCCTCTCGCGGGTGGATGAGCAGTTCTTC.

This clone was observed a handful of times. The chain joins TRBV2 to TRBJ2-3, with no clear D. Germline CDR1 SNHLY, CDR2 FYNNEI. This CDR3 spans 13 amino acids. The V end lost 5 bases, the J end lost 9 bases, and 15 bases lay between the germline ends. This CDR3 is CASSYPPGSTQYF. The CDR3 DNA reads TGTGCCAGCAGTTATCCTCCCGGATCGACGCAGTATTTT.

The rearrangement uses TRBV12-3 or TRBV12-4 and TRBJ1-2; 10 nucleotides align to TRBD1. The CDR3 is made up of 12 amino acids. V lost 6 bases to trimming and J lost 8 bases; unmatched junction nucleotides: 3. CDR3 nucleotides: TGTGCCAGCAGGGGGACAGGGGAGGGCTACACCTTC. Translating it yields CASRGTGEGYTF.

The rearrangement joins TRBV7-3 to TRBJ2-2; 9 bases fit TRBD2. This CDR3 comprises 15 residues. Germline CDR1 is SGHTA and CDR2 is FQGTGA. The V gene end was trimmed by 5 bases and the J gene end by 5 bases; junction bases not matched to a gene: 6. The CDR3 DNA reads TGTGCCAGCAGCCCCCTACTAGCGGGTACCGGGGAGCTGTTTTTT. It translates to CASSPLLAGTGELFF.

This rearrangement joins TRBV12-3 or TRBV12-4 to TRBJ2-1, with D unresolved. The CDR3 is 13 residues long. Trimming stripped 6 bases from V and 0 bases from J, with 6 bases between. The CDR3 here is CASSRSSYNEQFF. CDR3 coding DNA: TGTGCCAGCAGCAGGAGCTCCTACAATGAGCAGTTCTTC.

The chain employs TRBV11-2 and TRBJ2-7; possibly TRBD2 for D (6 bases). The V gene's germline CDR1 is SGHAT and CDR2 FQNNGV. The CDR3 length is 13 residues. V was cut by 8 bases and J by 0 bases, with 11 bases left in between. DNA of the CDR3: TGTGCCAGCGAAGGAGGGAGCTCCTACGAGCAGTACTTC. Translating gives CASEGGSSYEQYF.

The rearrangement uses TRBV6-2 or TRBV6-3 and TRBJ1-2, with TRBD1 identical over 7 bases. The length of the CDR3 is 11 residues. J lost 8 bases, V lost 5 bases, and 2 bases had no gene match. Germline CDR1 and CDR2: MNHEY and SVGEGT. The CDR3 coding sequence is TGTGCCAGCAGTCACAGGGGAGGCTACACCTTC. Amino acids: CASSHRGGYTF.

The chain couples TRBV5-1 to TRBJ1-2; D uncertain. Trimming took off 3 bases at V and 7 bases at J, with 13 bases between the two ends. The CDR3 sequence is 13 residues long. Germline lookup yields CDR1 SGHRS and CDR2 YFSETQ. The CDR3 DNA reads TGCGCCAGCAGCTCCGTAACGCCGGGTGGCTACACCTTC. Its protein is CASSSVTPGGYTF.

The J gene is TRBJ1-5, the V gene TRBV3-1 (or the pseudogene TRBV3-2); a weak D match, TRBD1 (5 bases). Germline CDR1 and CDR2: LGHDT and YNNKEL (reference sequence). The V and J ends lost 4 bases and 3 bases respectively, with 10 bases between them. The CDR3 consists of 14 residues. CDR3 DNA sequence: TGTGCCAGCAGCCGGGACGGAACCAATCAGCCCCAGCATTTT. Protein: CASSRDGTNQPQHF.

V is TRBV3-1 (or the pseudogene TRBV3-2) and J is TRBJ1-3; D not certain. Trimming removed 0 bases at V and 0 bases at J, with 6 bases between. The germline V gene encodes CDR1 LGHDT and CDR2 YNNKEL (reference sequence). The CDR3 length is 15 residues. The CDR3 loop reads CASSQEQRSGNTIYF. For the CDR3, the DNA is TGTGCCAGCAGCCAAGAACAGCGCTCTGGAAACACCATATATTTT.

This clone has only one observation. V and J are TRBV6-6 and TRBJ1-4; D possibly corresponds to TRBD1 (5 bases). V was cut by 6 bases and J by 7 bases, with 12 bases left in between. The CDR3 is 13 amino acids. CDR1 MNHNY and CDR2 SVGAGI come from the germline V gene (reference sequence). CDR3 bases: TGTGCCAGCAGGCTCACAGGATCTGAAAAACTGTTTTTT. Translated: CASRLTGSEKLFF.

The rearrangement joins TRBV6-5 to TRBJ2-1; 10 nucleotides agree with TRBD2. The ends lost 10 bases at V and 4 bases at J; junction bases unmatched: 4. Germline V lookup: CDR1 MNHEY, CDR2 SVGAGI. This CDR3 spans 13 amino acids. The CDR3 loop reads CATTLAGYNEQFF. The CDR3 nucleotides read TGTGCCACAACACTAGCGGGGTACAATGAGCAGTTCTTC.

V usage is TRBV27 and J usage is TRBJ1-4; D is ambiguous. This CDR3 has 15 amino acids. V shed 5 bases and J shed 0 bases, with 10 bases lying between them. Germline CDR1 reads MNHEY; CDR2 reads SMNVEV (reference sequence). The CDR3 sequence: CASSPSRATNEKLFF. As DNA, the CDR3 is TGTGCCAGCAGTCCCTCGAGGGCAACTAATGAAAAACTGTTTTTT.